Listed here is a single T cell receptor (beta chain). Its antigen is not known. The sample comes from a study of shared clonotypes between healthy human individuals. Study-level findings and limits: Shared across a few donors were 5% to 6% of the naive CD4 clonotypes. On the whole, naive subsets had larger estimated richness than memory subsets had. Non-shared clonotypes had lower generation probabilities than those shared by all four donors.

Positively selected for CCR7, the CD45RO-negative cells used as naive CD8 cells excluded terminally differentiated effector memory CD45RA+ cells. Libraries were prepared by immunoSEQ multiplex PCR; TCRdb keeps only in-frame clonotypes and omits some of them. The table lists some 1,900,000 clones, approximately 95% of them singletons. V was clipped by 2 bases and J by 4 bases, with 12 bases between them. The CDR3 totals 16 residues. The germline gives CDR1 MNHEY, CDR2 SMNVEV (reference sequence). This chain uses TRBV27 with TRBJ2-6; no firm D call. This clonotype was sampled from a man between 18 and 29 years old in good health. The material sequenced was naive CD8+ T cells sorted from blood. The chain's CDR3 is CASSLIGSFGANVLTF. The CDR3 nucleotides are TGTGCCAGCAGTTTAATCGGGTCGTTCGGGGCCAACGTCCTGACTTTC. Complete variable domain (other parts from reference TRBV27 and TRBJ2-6): EAQVTQNPRYLITVTGKKLTVTCSQNMNHEYMSWYRQDPGLGLRQIYYSMNVEVTDKGDVPEGYKVSRKEKRNFPLILESPSPNQTSLYFCASSLIGSFGANVLTFGAGSRLTVL.